Listed below are T cell receptor beta chains from one sample, sequenced in a study of persistence of HIV-infected CD4 T cells. These receptors have no identified antigens. TCRdb's table, derived via immunoSEQ multiplex PCR, lists solely in-frame clones and lacks some. The data contain approximately 30,000 clones, 82% of them singletons. The specimen comprised CD4+ T cells sorted from PBMCs after roughly 20-hour stimulation, sampled from a patient who received antiretroviral therapy. These receptor sequences come from an adult woman with HIV who was CMV-seropositive. CDR3s include the opening cysteine and the closing phenylalanine or tryptophan. Each record gives: D gene, clone size, V gene, J gene, CDR3 DNA, CDR3 protein. A D gene is named only where the DNA matches it firmly. The size of a clone is reported for some rows only, either as once, few or many, or as a class for expanded clones.

>TRBD1|NA|TRBV10-2|TRBJ2-5
TGCGCCAGCAGTGAGAAGTTCCGAGACAGGGGGAAGAAGACCCAGTACTTC
CASSEKFRDRGKKTQYF
>TRBD1|NA|TRBV6-6|TRBJ1-1
TGTGCCAGCGTCGACAGGGGAAACACTGAAGCTTTCTTT
CASVDRGNTEAFF
>TRBD1|NA|TRBV5-1|TRBJ1-1
TGCGCCAGCAGCTTGGGGATTCTTAAATTAGGGGGGACAGCGAACACTGAAGCTTTCTTT
CASSLGILKLGGTANTEAFF
>NA|NA|TRBV19|TRBJ2-1
TGTGCCAGTAGTGCGGGACGGAACTACAATGAGCAGTTCTTC
CASSAGRNYNEQFF
>TRBD2|NA|TRBV7-3|TRBJ2-3
TGTGCCAGCGCAGATAGCGGGAGTAGGACAGATACGCAGTATTTT
CASADSGSRTDTQYF
>TRBD1|NA|TRBV7-9|TRBJ2-3
TGTGCCAGCAGCTTTAGGGGGCCGGTAGACACGCAGTATTTT
CASSFRGPVDTQYF
>TRBD1|NA|TRBV5-5|TRBJ1-2
TGTGCCAGCAGCTCGACAGGGTTCTATGGCTACACCTTC
CASSSTGFYGYTF
>NA|NA|TRBV6-5|TRBJ2-1
TGTGCCAGCAGTTATAAGGGGAGTCCGTTTAACAATGAGCAGTTCTTC
CASSYKGSPFNNEQFF
>NA|NA|TRBV6-5|TRBJ2-1
TGTGCCAGCAGTTATGGGGCGATTGGGAATGAGCAGTTCTTC
CASSYGAIGNEQFF
>NA|once|TRBV10-3|TRBJ2-1
TGTGCCATCAGTGCAGGGGCCGGAAACAATGAGCAGTTCTTC
CAISAGAGNNEQFF
>NA|NA|TRBV18|TRBJ2-7
TGTGCCAGCTCACAGTCAGGGGTAAGCTCCTACGAGCAGTACTTC
CASSQSGVSSYEQYF
>NA|NA|TRBV9|TRBJ1-1
TGTGCCAGCAGCGTCCTGGACCAGAACACTGAAGCTTTCTTT
CASSVLDQNTEAFF
>NA|NA|TRBV4-1|TRBJ2-1
TGCGCCAGCAGCCAAGAGGATGAGCAGTTCTTC
CASSQEDEQFF
>NA|NA|TRBV6-2/TRBV6-3|TRBJ2-1
TGTGCCAGCAGTTACGACTGGGGCAATGAGCAGTTCTTC
CASSYDWGNEQFF
>NA|NA|TRBV6-1|TRBJ1-1
TGTGCCAGCAGTGTCTTCGTCCTTGGGGTGAACACTGAAGCTTTCTTT
CASSVFVLGVNTEAFF
>NA|NA|TRBV18|TRBJ1-1
TGTGCCAGCTCACCAAACCAGGGTATAAACACTGAAGCTTTCTTT
CASSPNQGINTEAFF
>TRBD1|NA|TRBV19|TRBJ1-6
TGTGCCAGTAGTATGTCCGGGACAGGGTGGAATTCACCCCTCCACTTT
CASSMSGTGWNSPLHF
>NA|NA|TRBV5-5|TRBJ2-3
TGTGCCAGCAGCTTTGGAGGGTTAGCAGATACGCAGTATTTT
CASSFGGLADTQYF
>TRBD1|NA|TRBV5-8|TRBJ1-2
TGTGCCAGCAGCCTCGACAGGGTCTATGGCTACACCTTC
CASSLDRVYGYTF
>NA|NA|TRBV11-3|TRBJ2-1
TGTGCCAGCAGCCGGGAAGGCCCACGGGATGAGCAGTTCTTC
CASSREGPRDEQFF
>NA|NA|TRBV7-6|TRBJ2-7
TGTGCCAGCAGCGTTTCCGGGCCCCCCTACGAGCAGTACTTC
CASSVSGPPYEQYF
>TRBD2|NA|TRBV10-2|TRBJ2-2
TGCGCCAGCCTCCCGGGAGGCACCGGGGAGCTGTTTTTT
CASLPGGTGELFF
>TRBD2|NA|TRBV6-2/TRBV6-3|TRBJ2-1
TGTGCCAGCAGTCCCAGCGGGGGGGACAATGAGCAGTTCTTC
CASSPSGGDNEQFF
>NA|few|TRBV11-3|TRBJ1-1
TGTGCCAGCAGCTGGACGGGGACTGAAGCTTTCTTT
CASSWTGTEAFF
>NA|once|TRBV6-1|TRBJ2-1
TGTGCCAGCAGTGAAGAGGCTAGTAGCTCCTACAATGAGCAGTTCTTC
CASSEEASSSYNEQFF
>NA|NA|TRBV7-9|TRBJ1-1
TGTGCCAGCAGCTTAGTCAGGAACACTGAAGCTTTCTTT
CASSLVRNTEAFF